The TCR beta chain described here comes from a study of T cell repertoires in cytomegalovirus infection. The V and J ends lost 5 bases and 0 bases, in that order; junction bases with no gene match: 14. Germline V lookup: CDR1 SEHNR, CDR2 FQNEAQ (reference sequence). This CDR3 is built from 20 residues. TCRdb ran MiXCR on the reads and lists one entry per CDR3 protein. The sample carries about 920,000 distinct CDR3 sequences, around 32% recorded once. This clonotype has just a few counts. Its antigen remains unknown. This sequence originates from a human donor in good health (CMV status not recorded). Some clones in this sample may be carry-over from other donors' samples. Sequencing was performed on cultured CD8+ T cells from PBMCs, taken from culture after CMV antigen stimulation. This chain connects TRBV7-9 to TRBJ2-4; 12 bases line up with TRBD2. The CDR3 loop reads CASSGRTSGVPNLAKNIQYF. The CDR3 bases are TGTGCCAGCAGCGGCCGGACTAGCGGGGTCCCTAATCTAGCCAAAAACATTCAGTACTTC.